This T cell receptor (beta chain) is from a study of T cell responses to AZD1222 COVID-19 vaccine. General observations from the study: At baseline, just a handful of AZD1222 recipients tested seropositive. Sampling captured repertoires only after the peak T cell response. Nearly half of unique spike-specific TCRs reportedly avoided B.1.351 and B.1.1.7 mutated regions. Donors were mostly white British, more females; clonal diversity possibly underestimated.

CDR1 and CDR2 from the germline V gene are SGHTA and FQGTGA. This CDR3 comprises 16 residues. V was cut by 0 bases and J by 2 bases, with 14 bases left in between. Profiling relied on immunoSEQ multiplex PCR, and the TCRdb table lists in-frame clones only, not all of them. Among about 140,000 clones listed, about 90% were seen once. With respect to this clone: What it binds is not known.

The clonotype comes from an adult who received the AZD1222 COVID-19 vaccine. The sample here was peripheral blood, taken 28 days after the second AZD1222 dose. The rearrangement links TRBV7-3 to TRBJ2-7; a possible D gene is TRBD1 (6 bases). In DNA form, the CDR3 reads TGTGCCAGCAGCTTAACCGGGCAGGGGATAGCCTACGAGCAGTACTTC. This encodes CASSLTGQGIAYEQYF.